The 19 T cell receptor beta chains given below trace back to one sample, sequenced in a study of T cells in Graves' hyperthyroidism and ophthalmopathy. Amplified TCR beta CDR3 regions derived from RNA transcripts. RT-PCR in the first round (using the HTBI primer set) targeted the TCR CDR3. TCRdb re-derived calls from the multiplex PCR reads in MiXCR, one entry per CDR3 protein. The table records some 370,000 distinct CDR3 sequences, over 12% of them present only once. The sample comprised blood. These receptor sequences come from a man aged 45-60 years with Graves' ophthalmopathy.

Ten or more counts support this clonotype. The gene calls are TRBV20-1 and TRBJ1-1; D is unclear. The CDR3 length is 14 residues. Trimming left V 3 bases short and J 0 bases short, with 11 bases between. Germline-derived CDR1 and CDR2 are DFQATT and SNEGSKA (reference sequence). The CDR3 bases are TGCAGTGCTAGTCTCAACAGCTTGAACACTGAAGCTTTCTTT. It is translated as CSASLNSLNTEAFF.

In this sample, this clonotype turned up many times. The CDR3 nucleotides read TGTGCCAGCATGGCTGATTATAGCAATCAGCCCCAGCATTTT. It codes for CASMADYSNQPQHF. The chain links TRBV2 to TRBJ1-5, with D hard to call. Trimming cost V 7 bases and J 0 bases, with 10 bases left between them. The V gene's germline CDR1 is SNHLY and CDR2 FYNNEI. The CDR3 spans 14 residues. The whole variable domain, filled in from reference TRBV2 and TRBJ1-5, reads EPEVTQTPSHQVTQMGQEVILRCVPISNHLYFYWYRQILGQKVEFLVSFYNNEISEKSEIFDDQFSVERPDGSNFTLKIRSTKLEDSAMYFCASMADYSNQPQHFGDGTRLSIL.

In its sample, this clonotype was seen many times. The chain is built from TRBV20-1 and TRBJ2-5; 10 bases match TRBD2. Unmatched junction bases numbered 12, after V lost 6 bases and J lost 5 bases. This CDR3 is 15 amino acids long. CDR1 DFQATT and CDR2 SNEGSKA come from the germline V gene (reference sequence). CDR3 sequence: CSAVNLAGVSETQYF. CDR3 bases: TGCAGTGCAGTGAACCTAGCGGGAGTTTCCGAGACCCAGTACTTC.

This clonotype was detected ten times or more. Here the CDR3 reads CASSSGPGNEQFF. As DNA, the CDR3 is TGTGCCAGCAGCAGCGGCCCGGGCAATGAGCAGTTCTTC. V and J are TRBV12-3 or TRBV12-4 and TRBJ2-1; weak D call: TRBD2 (5 bases). This CDR3 contains 13 residues. V lost 6 bases and J lost 6, with 12 bases in between.

The table lists this clonotype with many counts. CDR3 amino acids: CSAQGIDKNIQYF. The CDR3 nucleotides read TGCAGCGCACAGGGAATTGACAAAAACATTCAGTACTTC. This chain uses TRBV29-1 with TRBJ2-4, with D perhaps matching TRBD1 (6 bases). V was clipped by 7 bases and J by 3 bases, with 13 bases between them. Germline V gives CDR1 SQVTM, CDR2 ANQGSEA. This CDR3 is 13 amino acids long.

The sample holds many counts of this clonotype. CDR3 DNA sequence: TGTGCCAGCAGGGAGGCAGGTGTCTGGCATCAGCCCCAGCATTTT. Translated, it gives CASREAGVWHQPQHF. This rearrangement joins TRBV28 to TRBJ1-5; D is uncertain. This CDR3 region has 15 residues. V gave up 6 bases and J gave up 5 bases, with 17 bases separating them. Per germline, CDR1 MDHEN and CDR2 SYDVKM.

This clonotype was detected ten times or more. The chain is built from TRBV5-8 and TRBJ2-7; the match to TRBD2 covers 10 bases. The trim removed 4 bases at V and 2 bases at J, leaving 9 bases unmatched. The CDR3 sequence is 16 residues long. Per the germline V gene, CDR1 is SGHTS and CDR2 is YDEGEE. CDR3 amino acids: CASSAEGLAGAYEQYF. CDR3 nucleotide sequence: TGTGCCAGCAGCGCAGAGGGTCTAGCGGGAGCCTACGAGCAGTACTTC.

V usage is TRBV29-1 and J usage is TRBJ2-5; TRBD2 aligns across 12 bases. V dropped 7 bases and J dropped 4; count of bases not matched to a gene: 4. This CDR3 has 13 amino acids. CDR1 and CDR2 (germline): SQVTM, ANQGSEA. The CDR3 is CSDPGLAGETQYF. CDR3 nucleotides: TGCAGCGACCCGGGACTAGCGGGAGAGACCCAGTACTTC.

This clonotype was observed many times. V is TRBV3-1 and J is TRBJ2-1; 13 positions agree with TRBD2. The V gene end was trimmed by 4 bases and the J gene end by 5 bases; junction bases not matched to a gene: 14. The CDR3 covers 19 residues. Germline CDR1 reads LGHDT; CDR2 reads YNNKEL (reference sequence). The DNA of the CDR3 is TGTGCCAGCAGCCGGGCAGCCCCCGGGACTAGCGGGGTAGACAATGAGCAGTTCTTC. It is translated as CASSRAAPGTSGVDNEQFF.

There are many counts of this clonotype. V usage is TRBV30 and J usage is TRBJ1-2, with D possibly being TRBD1 (6 bases). Germline values: CDR1 GTSNPN, CDR2 SVGIG (reference sequence). With 2 bases removed from V and 3 bases from J, the gap between germline ends came to 16 bases. This CDR3 has 15 amino acids. The CDR3 coding sequence is TGTGCCTGGAGTACCCAGACAGGAGATTACTATGGCTACACCTTC. Its protein product is CAWSTQTGDYYGYTF.

This clonotype appeared a few times. This chain uses TRBV10-2 with TRBJ2-1, with D perhaps being TRBD1 or TRBD2 (5 bases each). Germline V gene data show CDR1 as WSHSY and CDR2 as SAAADI. Trimming pared 4 bases from V and 5 bases from J, leaving 15 bases between. CDR3 size: 15 residues. The CDR3 DNA is TGCGCCAGCAGTGTTGGGACGGTCTTAGACAATGAGCAGTTCTTC. Translating gives CASSVGTVLDNEQFF.

V gene TRBV6-1 combines with J gene TRBJ2-2, with D unclear. This CDR3 contains 11 residues. V lost 6 bases, J lost 8 bases, and 7 bases lay in between. Germline CDR1 and CDR2: MNHNS and SASEGT. The CDR3 loop is CASRLGGELFF. DNA of the CDR3: TGTGCCAGCAGACTCGGGGGGGAGCTGTTTTTT.

This clonotype was recorded many times. V is TRBV12-3 or TRBV12-4 and J is TRBJ2-5, with a possible D match to TRBD2 (6 bases). The CDR3 is 15 residues long. V lost 4 bases to trimming and J lost 4 bases, with 16 bases between them. CDR3 residues: CASSSREGLGETQYF. The CDR3 DNA reads TGTGCCAGCAGTTCGCGGGAAGGTCTGGGAGAGACCCAGTACTTC.

The V call is TRBV7-2, the J call TRBJ1-2, with TRBD1 identical over 7 bases. CDR1 is SGHTA and CDR2 is FQGNSA in the germline V gene. The CDR3 is made up of 14 amino acids. The junction had 1 base not matched to a gene; V was cut back by 1 base and J by 2 bases. The CDR3 spells CASSLVGGNYGYTF. The CDR3 bases are TGTGCCAGCAGCTTAGTAGGGGGCAACTATGGCTACACCTTC.

This chain joins TRBV13 and TRBJ2-5; 11 nucleotides line up with TRBD2. Germline values: CDR1 PRHDT, CDR2 FYEKMQ (reference sequence). The CDR3 has 14 residues. Losses at the gene ends were 5 bases for V and 4 bases for J; bases not matched to a gene: 3. This CDR3 reads CASSETSGIETQYF. The CDR3 nucleotides are TGTGCCAGCAGCGAGACTAGCGGGATAGAGACCCAGTACTTC.

This clonotype was observed many times. This chain connects TRBV2 to TRBJ1-6, with D maybe TRBD1 (6 bases). CDR3 length: 16 residues. Germline V gives CDR1 SNHLY, CDR2 FYNNEI. Trimming took off 6 bases at V and 10 bases at J, with 22 bases between the two ends. The CDR3 sequence is CASSHRQVFRDSPLHF. Written as DNA, the CDR3 is TGTGCCAGCAGCCACAGACAGGTGTTTCGTGACTCACCCCTCCACTTT.

This clonotype was detected a few times. The conserved closing phenylalanine or tryptophan is absent in this CDR3, likely reflecting a read error. V and J are TRBV4-1 and TRBJ2-2, with TRBD2 identical over 12 bases. Germline CDR1 and CDR2: MGHRA and YSYEKL. The CDR3 runs 19 residues. The ends lost 2 bases at V and 0 bases at J; junction bases unmatched: 7. CDR3 in amino acids: CASSQRTSGKGSNTGELFL. The CDR3 nucleotides read TGCGCCAGCAGCCAACGGACTAGCGGGAAGGGTTCGAACACCGGGGAGCTGTTTCTT.

This clonotype came up many times. The J gene is TRBJ1-2, the V gene TRBV2, with D unresolved. This CDR3 spans 13 amino acids. CDR1 and CDR2 from the germline V gene are SNHLY and FYNNEI. Trimming took 1 base from V and 7 from J, leaving 10 bases between them. This CDR3 reads CASSEVTARGYTF. The CDR3 DNA sequence: TGTGCCAGCAGTGAAGTCACAGCCCGTGGCTACACCTTC.

The chain couples TRBV29-1 to TRBJ2-1; 7 bases fit TRBD2. The CDR3 sequence is 15 residues long. Germline CDR1 SQVTM, CDR2 ANQGSEA. After removal of 4 bases from V and 5 bases from J, the junction contained 11 bases not matched to a gene. Here the CDR3 DNA reads TGCAGCGTTGCCTCGAGAAGCGGGAATCACAATGAGCAGTTCTTC. Translated, it gives CSVASRSGNHNEQFF.